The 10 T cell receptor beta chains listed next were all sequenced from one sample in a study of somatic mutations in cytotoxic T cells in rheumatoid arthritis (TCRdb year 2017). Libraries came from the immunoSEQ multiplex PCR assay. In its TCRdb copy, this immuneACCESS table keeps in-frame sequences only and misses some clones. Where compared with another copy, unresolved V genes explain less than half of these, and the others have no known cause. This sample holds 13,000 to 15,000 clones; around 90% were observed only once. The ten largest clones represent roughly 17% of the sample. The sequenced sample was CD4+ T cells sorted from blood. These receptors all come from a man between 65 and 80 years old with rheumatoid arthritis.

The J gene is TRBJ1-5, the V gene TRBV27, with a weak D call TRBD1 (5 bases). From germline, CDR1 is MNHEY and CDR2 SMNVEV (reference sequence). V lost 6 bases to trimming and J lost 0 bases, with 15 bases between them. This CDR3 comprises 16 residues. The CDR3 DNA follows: TGTGCCAGCAGCAGGGCAGCTGGAACTAGCAATCAGCCCCAGCATTTT. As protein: CASSRAAGTSNQPQHF.

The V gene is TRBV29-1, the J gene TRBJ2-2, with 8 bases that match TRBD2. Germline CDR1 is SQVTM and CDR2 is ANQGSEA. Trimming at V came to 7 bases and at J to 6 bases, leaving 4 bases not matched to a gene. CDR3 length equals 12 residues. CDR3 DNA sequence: TGCAGCGGTCAACTAGCGGCCGGGGAGCTGTTTTTT. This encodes CSGQLAAGELFF.

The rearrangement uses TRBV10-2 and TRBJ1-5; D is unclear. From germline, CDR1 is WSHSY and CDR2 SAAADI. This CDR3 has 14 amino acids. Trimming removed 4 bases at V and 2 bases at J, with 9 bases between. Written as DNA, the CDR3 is TGCGCCAGCAGTGCTGTGGCAGGCAATCAGCCCCAGCATTTT. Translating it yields CASSAVAGNQPQHF.

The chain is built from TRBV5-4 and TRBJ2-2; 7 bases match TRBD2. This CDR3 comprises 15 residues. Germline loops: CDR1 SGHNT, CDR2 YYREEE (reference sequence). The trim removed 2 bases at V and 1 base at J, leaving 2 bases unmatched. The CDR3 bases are TGTGCCAGCAGCTTCGGGGGGAGGAACACCGGGGAGCTGTTTTTT. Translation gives CASSFGGRNTGELFF.

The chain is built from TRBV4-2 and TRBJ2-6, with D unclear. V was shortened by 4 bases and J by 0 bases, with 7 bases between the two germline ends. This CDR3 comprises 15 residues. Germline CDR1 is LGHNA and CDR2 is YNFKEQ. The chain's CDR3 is CASSPASSGANVLTF. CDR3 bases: TGTGCCAGCAGCCCCGCCAGCTCTGGGGCCAACGTCCTGACTTTC.

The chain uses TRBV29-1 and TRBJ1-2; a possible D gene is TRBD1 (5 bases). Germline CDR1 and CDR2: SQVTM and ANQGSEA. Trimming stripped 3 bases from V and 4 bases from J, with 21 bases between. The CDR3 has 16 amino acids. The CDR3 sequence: CSVEEWSGPRGYGYTF. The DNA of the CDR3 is TGCAGCGTTGAGGAATGGTCAGGGCCGAGAGGCTATGGCTACACCTTC.

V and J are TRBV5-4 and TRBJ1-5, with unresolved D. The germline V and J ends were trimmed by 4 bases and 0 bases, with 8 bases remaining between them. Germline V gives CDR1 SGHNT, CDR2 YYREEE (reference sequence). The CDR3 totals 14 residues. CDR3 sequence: CASSTQYSNQPQHF. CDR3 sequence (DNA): TGTGCCAGCAGCACACAATATAGCAATCAGCCCCAGCATTTT.

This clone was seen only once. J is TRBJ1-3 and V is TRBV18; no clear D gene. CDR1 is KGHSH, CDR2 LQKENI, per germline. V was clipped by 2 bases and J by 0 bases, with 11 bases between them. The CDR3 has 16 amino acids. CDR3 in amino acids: CASSPSSPGSGNTIYF. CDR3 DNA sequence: TGTGCCAGCTCACCAAGCAGTCCGGGCTCTGGAAACACCATATATTTT.

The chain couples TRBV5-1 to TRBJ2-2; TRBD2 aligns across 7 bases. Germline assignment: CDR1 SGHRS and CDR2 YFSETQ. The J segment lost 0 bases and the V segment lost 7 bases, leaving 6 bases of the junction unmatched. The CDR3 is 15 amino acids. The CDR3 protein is CASLSGVTNTGELFF. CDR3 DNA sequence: TGCGCCAGCCTAAGCGGGGTAACGAACACCGGGGAGCTGTTTTTT.

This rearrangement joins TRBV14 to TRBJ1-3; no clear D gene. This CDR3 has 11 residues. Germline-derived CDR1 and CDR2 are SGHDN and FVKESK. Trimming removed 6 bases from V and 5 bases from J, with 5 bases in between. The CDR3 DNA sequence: TGTGCCAGCAGTCAGAGAAACACCATATATTTT. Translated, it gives CASSQRNTIYF.